The 19 T cell receptor beta chains presented below share a single source sample, sequenced in a study of OX40 agonist ivuxolimab in advanced cancers. Sequencing was performed with immunoSEQ multiplex PCR; in TCRdb, only in-frame clones are kept and a portion is missing. The table has some 59,000 clones, 70% to 85% seen once. Sequencing used CD4+ or CD8+ T cells sorted from blood, obtained in a trial of the OX40 agonist ivuxolimab. Source of these receptors: an adult with an advanced solid tumor such as melanoma, head and neck, liver or kidney cancer.

J is TRBJ1-6 and V is TRBV28; 10 positions match TRBD1. The CDR3 length is 15 residues. CDR1 and CDR2 from the germline V gene are MDHEN and SYDVKM. With 0 bases clipped from V and 9 bases from J, the junction kept 2 bases outside the gene matches. This chain's CDR3 is CASSLWGTGVSPLHF. CDR3 nucleotide sequence: TGTGCCAGCAGTTTATGGGGGACAGGGGTTTCACCCCTCCACTTT.

CDR3 region: CASSVTDQPQHF. The CDR3 bases are TGTGCCAGCAGTGTTACAGATCAGCCCCAGCATTTT. The chain recombines TRBV6-1 with TRBJ1-5; D remains unclear. Germline loops: CDR1 MNHNS, CDR2 SASEGT. Trimming left V 4 bases short and J 5 bases short, with 6 bases between. The CDR3 has 12 residues.

The chain uses TRBV18 and TRBJ1-4; no clear D. There are 14 residues in the CDR3. V gave up 8 bases and J gave up 13 bases, with 23 bases separating them. Germline V gene data show CDR1 as KGHSH and CDR2 as LQKENI. The CDR3 here is CASHREAGFEGLFF. In DNA, the CDR3 is TGTGCCAGCCATAGAGAGGCTGGGTTCGAAGGACTGTTTTTT. The entire variable domain, with the rest obtained from reference TRBV18 and TRBJ1-4, is as follows: NAGVMQNPRHLVRRRGQEARLRCSPMKGHSHVYWYRQLPEEGLKFMVYLQKENIIDESGMPKERFSAEFPKEGPSILRIQQVVRGDSAAYFCASHREAGFEGLFFGSGTQLSVL.

This clone was counted a few times. V and J are TRBV9 and TRBJ1-6, with D tentatively TRBD1 (6 bases). Trimming left V 1 base short and J 9 bases short, with 11 bases between. The CDR3 is 14 amino acids. From germline, CDR1 is SGDLS and CDR2 YYNGEE. This CDR3 reads CASSVRQDVSPLHF. CDR3 sequence (DNA): TGTGCCAGCAGCGTACGACAGGATGTTTCACCCCTCCACTTT. Filled out from reference TRBV9 and TRBJ1-6, the complete variable domain reads DSGVTQTPKHLITATGQRVTLRCSPRSGDLSVYWYQQSLDQGLQFLIQYYNGEERAKGNILERFSAQQFPDLHSELNLSSLELGDSALYFCASSVRQDVSPLHFGNGTRLTVT.

This clone was recorded only once. The rearrangement links TRBV4-1 to TRBJ2-1; 7 positions match TRBD2. Germline assignment: CDR1 MGHRA and CDR2 YSYEKL. The CDR3 has 14 residues. Germline trimming cut 2 bases from V and 4 bases from J; bases unmatched to any gene: 2. CDR3 nucleotide sequence: TGCGCCAGCAGCCAACCCGGGGGGTACAATGAGCAGTTCTTC. Amino acid sequence: CASSQPGGYNEQFF.

In nucleotides, the CDR3 is TGTGCCAGCGAAATCGGCTACGAGCAGTACTTC. Residues: CASEIGYEQYF. This chain links TRBV2 with TRBJ2-7; no reliable D call. Germline lookup yields CDR1 SNHLY and CDR2 FYNNEI. CDR3 size: 11 residues. V was cut by 8 bases and J by 3 bases, with 8 bases left in between.

The V call is TRBV15, the J call TRBJ2-5; D remains unclear. CDR3 length: 17 amino acids. The germline gives CDR1 LNHNV, CDR2 YYDKDF (reference sequence). The V gene lost 0 bases and the J gene lost 5 bases, with 19 bases spanning the gap. CDR3 loop: CATSRDRKTGQLETQYF. The CDR3 DNA follows: TGTGCCACCAGCAGAGATAGGAAAACGGGCCAGTTGGAGACCCAGTACTTC.

The chain employs TRBV6-6 and TRBJ1-5, with D unresolved. Germline values: CDR1 MNHNY, CDR2 SVGAGI (reference sequence). Trimming removed 7 bases from V and 0 bases from J, with 4 bases in between. This CDR3 has 12 residues. The CDR3, as DNA: TGTGCCAGCATTTTTAGCAATCAGCCCCAGCATTTT. Translated: CASIFSNQPQHF.

The gene calls are TRBV6-1 and TRBJ1-3; D gene ambiguous. Between the trimmed V and J ends, which lost 4 bases and 0 bases, there was a span of 16 bases. Germline V gives CDR1 MNHNS, CDR2 SASEGT. The CDR3 is 17 residues long. CDR3 DNA: TGTGCCAGCAGTGTATCTACCGCTACTTCCTCTGGAAACACCATATATTTT. Amino acids: CASSVSTATSSGNTIYF.

This clone was detected only a few times. This chain joins TRBV5-1 and TRBJ2-3; 11 nucleotides agree with TRBD2. V shed 3 bases and J 6 bases; nucleotides not matched to a gene: 9. CDR1 is SGHRS, CDR2 YFSETQ, per germline. The length of the CDR3 is 16 residues. The CDR3 sequence: CASSSLAGGQGDTQYF. CDR3 nucleotide sequence: TGCGCCAGCAGCTCGCTAGCGGGGGGCCAGGGGGATACGCAGTATTTT. The entire variable domain, with the rest obtained from reference TRBV5-1 and TRBJ2-3, is as follows: KAGVTQTPRYLIKTRGQQVTLSCSPISGHRSVSWYQQTPGQGLQFLFEYFSETQRNKGNFPGRFSGRQFSNSRSEMNVSTLELGDSALYLCASSSLAGGQGDTQYFGPGTRLTVL.

The J gene is TRBJ1-1, the V gene TRBV9; D not resolved. The V gene's germline CDR1 is SGDLS and CDR2 YYNGEE. V gave up 0 bases and J gave up 0 bases, with 9 bases separating them. This CDR3 region has 15 residues. The CDR3 sequence is CASSVVTGMNTEAFF. The CDR3 DNA sequence: TGTGCCAGCAGCGTAGTTACTGGCATGAACACTGAAGCTTTCTTT.

The rearrangement joins TRBV29-1 to TRBJ2-2, with TRBD1 as a possible D gene (5 bases). V lost 2 bases and J 3 bases, leaving 10 bases between the germline ends. Germline V gives CDR1 SQVTM, CDR2 ANQGSEA. This CDR3 is 14 amino acids long. CDR3 coding DNA: TGCAGCGTTGAACGGCAGGGTCACACCGGGGAGCTGTTTTTT. Its translation is CSVERQGHTGELFF.

The V gene is TRBV5-1, the J gene TRBJ2-5; D is ambiguous. V was pared by 0 bases and J by 6 bases, with 15 bases between. Germline loops: CDR1 SGHRS, CDR2 YFSETQ. The CDR3 contains 15 residues. CDR3 sequence (DNA): TGCGCCAGCAGCTTGGCTGGGATAGGCGAAAAGACCCAGTACTTC. Residues: CASSLAGIGEKTQYF.

The gene calls are TRBV18 and TRBJ2-2, with TRBD1 as a possible D gene (6 bases). CDR1 is KGHSH and CDR2 is LQKENI in the germline V gene. This CDR3 spans 15 amino acids. V lost 3 bases, J lost 6 bases, and 14 bases lay in between. The CDR3 bases are TGTGCCAGCTCACCTTTTACAGGGAAGCCCGGGGAGCTGTTTTTT. Residues: CASSPFTGKPGELFF.

This clone has at least ten counts. This same CDR3 is encoded by further DNA sequences in the sample. The rearrangement joins TRBV29-1 to TRBJ1-2, with no clear D. Trimming pared 1 base from V and 1 base from J, leaving 7 bases between. Looked up from germline, CDR1 is SQVTM and CDR2 is ANQGSEA. The CDR3 loop spans 13 amino acids. CDR3 amino acids: CSVEGGGNYGYTF. The DNA for the CDR3 is TGCAGCGTTGAAGGTGGCGGTAACTATGGCTACACCTTC. Using reference TRBV29-1 and TRBJ1-2 for the parts outside the CDR3, the full variable domain is SAVISQKPSRDICQRGTSLTIQCQVDSQVTMMFWYRQQPGQSLTLIATANQGSEATYESGFVIDKFPISRPNLTFSTLTVSNMSPEDSSIYLCSVEGGGNYGYTFGSGTRLTVV.

The V and J genes are TRBV7-3 and TRBJ2-3, with TRBD2 matching 8 bases. Germline V gene data show CDR1 as SGHTA and CDR2 as FQGTGA. Trimming cost V 2 bases and J 4 bases; bases outside gene matches: 17. CDR3 size: 19 residues. The chain's CDR3 is CASSLFPLGLAWYPDTQYF. Written as DNA, the CDR3 is TGTGCCAGCAGCTTATTTCCCCTTGGACTAGCTTGGTATCCAGATACGCAGTATTTT.

The chain joins TRBV5-1 to TRBJ2-5; 9 nucleotides agree with TRBD2. The CDR3 has 16 amino acids. The V gene's germline CDR1 is SGHRS and CDR2 YFSETQ. With V trimmed by 4 bases and J by 5 bases, 12 bases remained unmatched. CDR3 nucleotide sequence: TGCGCCAGCAGCCTTCGTCCTAGCGGGGAGAGGGAGACCCAGTACTTC. Its translation: CASSLRPSGERETQYF.

The chain combines TRBV27 with TRBJ2-4; 9 bases are a match to TRBD2. The CDR3 loop spans 17 amino acids. V lost 1 base to trimming and J lost 1 base; unmatched junction nucleotides: 5. Germline V gene lookup returns CDR1 MNHEY and CDR2 SMNVEV (reference sequence). As DNA, the CDR3 is TGTGCCAGCAGTTTATTGGCGGGGGGGTGGGCCAAAAACATTCAGTACTTC. Translation gives CASSLLAGGWAKNIQYF.

The chain has TRBV25-1 and TRBJ2-2; D is uncertain. This CDR3 contains 15 residues. Germline V gene lookup returns CDR1 MGHDK and CDR2 SYGVNS. The V and J ends lost 3 bases and 3 bases respectively, with 11 bases between them. The DNA for the CDR3 is TGTGCCAGCAGTGATTACGGAGCTCACACCGGGGAGCTGTTTTTT. Translating gives CASSDYGAHTGELFF.